This T cell receptor (beta chain) stems from a study of blood T cells in healthy people across ages. Per germline, CDR1 PRHDT and CDR2 FYEKMQ (reference sequence). V lost 0 bases and J lost 4; bases outside the gene matches: 0. The CDR3 totals 14 residues. A second PCR of 7 to 11 cycles used a sample-barcoded 5' primer and a J-beta primer mix. Each CDR3 protein gets one entry after TCRdb re-called the 5' RACE reads with MiXCR. The data show some 760,000 distinct CDR3 sequences, 25% seen once. The sample holds a few counts of this clonotype. These data were also filed under a second study, of T cells of mothers and their children.

Sample: blood. This chain connects TRBV13 to TRBJ2-5, with 9 positions matching TRBD1. The source of this sequence is a boy younger than 18 in good health. The CDR3 spells CASSLGDRGETQYF. CDR3 coding DNA: TGTGCCAGCAGCTTAGGGGACAGGGGAGAGACCCAGTACTTC.